This TCR beta chain was identified during a study of post-analysis software for immune sequencing data. Study conclusions and caveats: Multiple sclerosis patients showed significantly lower normalized Chao1 diversity than controls did. Under F measure analysis, samples from one preparation batch co-clustered strongly. Patients used about five TRBV segments, including TRBV5-6, TRBV5-1 and TRBV20-1, more often than controls.

Between the trimmed V and J ends, which lost 4 bases and 2 bases, there was a span of 13 bases. Germline CDR1 is SGHRS and CDR2 is YFSETQ. The CDR3 runs to 15 residues. This clonotype was seen just once. Its antigen is undetermined. Incorporated into the TCR beta cDNA libraries were unique molecular identifiers, which served to reduce PCR and sequencing biases. Starting from about 0.98 to 11 million T cells, the study yielded 460,000 or so cDNA molecules. TCRdb reanalysed the PCR reads using MiXCR and keeps one entry per CDR3 protein. The sample consists of approximately 360,000 distinct CDR3 sequences, roughly 38% of them appearing once.

The TCR sequence derives from a girl under 18 with multiple sclerosis. Sequenced: blood. The chain couples TRBV5-1 to TRBJ1-5, with no clear D. This chain's CDR3 is CASSRTGDGNQPQHF. The DNA for the CDR3 is TGCGCCAGCAGCCGGACCGGGGATGGCAATCAGCCCCAGCATTTT. The variable domain in full, with the rest retrieved from reference TRBV5-1 and TRBJ1-5, is KAGVTQTPRYLIKTRGQQVTLSCSPISGHRSVSWYQQTPGQGLQFLFEYFSETQRNKGNFPGRFSGRQFSNSRSEMNVSTLELGDSALYLCASSRTGDGNQPQHFGDGTRLSIL.